A selection of T cell receptor beta chains follows, all from one sample in a study of CD8+ T cells in alopecia areata. Generated by immunoSEQ multiplex PCR, the TCRdb table keeps only in-frame clones and is missing some. The data hold about 180,000 clones, with about 70% observed a single time. The sequencing used CD8+ T cells sorted from blood, collected at week 0. These receptors were taken from a human donor with alopecia areata. Both conserved end residues are part of each CDR3. The order of the fields is clone size, D gene, V gene, J gene, CDR3 DNA, CDR3 protein. D genes are given only for firm matches. The size of a clone is reported for some rows only, either as once, few or many, or as a class for expanded clones.

clone size: few; D gene: .; V gene: TRBV4-2; J gene: TRBJ2-1; CDR3 DNA: TGTGCCAGCAGCCAAAACACAGTGAATGAGCAGTTCTTC; CDR3 protein: CASSQNTVNEQFF
clone size: .; D gene: .; V gene: TRBV7-9; J gene: TRBJ1-3; CDR3 DNA: TGTGCCAGCACCTCAGCGGGTGGAAACACCATATATTTT; CDR3 protein: CASTSAGGNTIYF
clone size: .; D gene: .; V gene: TRBV2; J gene: TRBJ2-7; CDR3 DNA: TGTGCCAGCAGTGATTCAGGTCACTACTACGAGCAGTACTTC; CDR3 protein: CASSDSGHYYEQYF
clone size: .; D gene: .; V gene: TRBV5-6; J gene: TRBJ2-7; CDR3 DNA: TGTGCCAGCTGGGGTAGCGGTCTCTCCTACGAGCAGTACTTC; CDR3 protein: CASWGSGLSYEQYF
clone size: .; D gene: TRBD1; V gene: TRBV9; J gene: TRBJ2-7; CDR3 DNA: TGTGCCAGCAGCGGCTCCGGGACAGGAACCCCCTACGAGCAGTACTTC; CDR3 protein: CASSGSGTGTPYEQYF
clone size: .; D gene: .; V gene: TRBV27; J gene: TRBJ2-3; CDR3 DNA: TGTGCCAGCGGCAGGGACGGGAGCACAGATACGCAGTATTTT; CDR3 protein: CASGRDGSTDTQYF
clone size: .; D gene: TRBD1; V gene: TRBV29-1; J gene: TRBJ1-1; CDR3 DNA: TGCAGCGTGGACTGGACAGGGAGAAACACTGAAGCTTTCTTT; CDR3 protein: CSVDWTGRNTEAFF
clone size: .; D gene: .; V gene: TRBV7-9; J gene: TRBJ2-7; CDR3 DNA: TGTGCCAGCAGCGCGGGGTTGCCGCTCGAGCAGTACTTC; CDR3 protein: CASSAGLPLEQYF
clone size: .; D gene: .; V gene: TRBV4-1; J gene: TRBJ1-6; CDR3 DNA: TGCGCCAGCAGCCAAGATAGGAAAGCATGGGATAATTCACCCCTCCACTTT; CDR3 protein: CASSQDRKAWDNSPLHF
clone size: few; D gene: .; V gene: TRBV7-9; J gene: TRBJ2-3; CDR3 DNA: TGTGCCAGCAGCTCCGGGGTTGACACAGATACGCAGTATTTT; CDR3 protein: CASSSGVDTDTQYF
clone size: .; D gene: TRBD2; V gene: TRBV7-9; J gene: TRBJ2-1; CDR3 DNA: TGTGCCAGCACCCCCCGGGGACTAGCGGCTAACAATGAGCAGTTCTTC; CDR3 protein: CASTPRGLAANNEQFF
clone size: .; D gene: TRBD1; V gene: TRBV6-5; J gene: TRBJ1-1; CDR3 DNA: TGTGCCAGCAGCCCGGGACAGGCGAACACTGAAGCTTTCTTT; CDR3 protein: CASSPGQANTEAFF
clone size: .; D gene: TRBD1; V gene: TRBV19; J gene: TRBJ1-5; CDR3 DNA: TGTGCCAGTAGTATAATGACAGGGATCAAGCCCCAGCATTTT; CDR3 protein: CASSIMTGIKPQHF
clone size: .; D gene: .; V gene: TRBV7-9; J gene: TRBJ2-1; CDR3 DNA: TGTGCCAGCGAAGGCAGGCCCTACAATGAGCAGTTCTTC; CDR3 protein: CASEGRPYNEQFF
clone size: once; D gene: TRBD2; V gene: TRBV7-8; J gene: TRBJ2-3; CDR3 DNA: TGTGCCAGCAGCGCGGGACTAGCGGGGGTTCAAGCAGATACGCAGTATTTT; CDR3 protein: CASSAGLAGVQADTQYF
clone size: .; D gene: .; V gene: TRBV7-9; J gene: TRBJ2-7; CDR3 DNA: TGTGCCAGCAGCTTATCAAGTCACGAGCAGTACTTC; CDR3 protein: CASSLSSHEQYF
clone size: once; D gene: .; V gene: TRBV30; J gene: TRBJ1-1; CDR3 DNA: TGTGCCTGGAGAAGGAGAAGGGAGTACACTGAAGCTTTCTTT; CDR3 protein: CAWRRRREYTEAFF
clone size: few; D gene: TRBD1; V gene: TRBV29-1; J gene: TRBJ2-6; CDR3 DNA: TGCAGCGTTGAAGAATATAGGGGGCCTGGGGCCAACGTCCTGACTTTC; CDR3 protein: CSVEEYRGPGANVLTF
clone size: .; D gene: TRBD2; V gene: TRBV4-2; J gene: TRBJ2-1; CDR3 DNA: TGTGCCAGCAGCCAGGGACTAGCGGGGGCTCGGGAGCAGTTCTTC; CDR3 protein: CASSQGLAGAREQFF
clone size: .; D gene: .; V gene: TRBV30; J gene: TRBJ1-4; CDR3 DNA: TGTGCCTGGAGTAGCGCGGCAACTAATGAAAAACTGTTTTTT; CDR3 protein: CAWSSAATNEKLFF
clone size: .; D gene: .; V gene: TRBV7-9; J gene: TRBJ2-7; CDR3 DNA: TGTGCCAGCAGCTTAACGGGGACCTCCTACGAGCAGTACTTC; CDR3 protein: CASSLTGTSYEQYF
clone size: .; D gene: TRBD1; V gene: TRBV2; J gene: TRBJ1-4; CDR3 DNA: TGTGCCAGCAGTGACCCCGACAGGGCGCCCAATGAAAAACTGTTTTTT; CDR3 protein: CASSDPDRAPNEKLFF
clone size: .; D gene: TRBD2; V gene: TRBV23-1; J gene: TRBJ2-6; CDR3 DNA: TGCGCCAGCAGTCACCCGGGACTAGCGGGGGCTGGGGCCAACGTCCTGACTTTC; CDR3 protein: CASSHPGLAGAGANVLTF
clone size: .; D gene: .; V gene: TRBV5-1; J gene: TRBJ1-1; CDR3 DNA: TGCGCCAGCAGCTTCGGATGGGAGGGAGCAGATGGAGCTTTCTTT; CDR3 protein: CASSFGWEGADGAFF
clone size: .; D gene: .; V gene: TRBV7-9; J gene: TRBJ1-1; CDR3 DNA: TGTGCCATAACAGGGACCATGAACACTGAAGCTTTCTTT; CDR3 protein: CAITGTMNTEAFF
clone size: .; D gene: .; V gene: TRBV12-5; J gene: TRBJ2-3; CDR3 DNA: TGTGCTAGTGGTTTTTTATCGGATACGCAGTATTTT; CDR3 protein: CASGFLSDTQYF
clone size: .; D gene: .; V gene: TRBV6-1; J gene: TRBJ1-1; CDR3 DNA: TGTGCCAGCCAACACTCGAACACTGAAGCTTTCTTT; CDR3 protein: CASQHSNTEAFF
clone size: .; D gene: TRBD1; V gene: TRBV6-1; J gene: TRBJ1-6; CDR3 DNA: TGTGCCAGCCGAGAAGAAACAGGGGGCCTTAATTCACCCCTCCACTTT; CDR3 protein: CASREETGGLNSPLHF
clone size: .; D gene: .; V gene: TRBV29-1; J gene: TRBJ2-4; CDR3 DNA: TGCAGCGTTGAAGGGAGTGGTTGGAACATTCAGTACTTC; CDR3 protein: CSVEGSGWNIQYF
clone size: .; D gene: .; V gene: TRBV15; J gene: TRBJ1-6; CDR3 DNA: TGTGCCACCACTGGGGGAGAGAAGCTCCCGTACCCTTCACCCCTCCACTTT; CDR3 protein: CATTGGEKLPYPSPLHF
clone size: once; D gene: .; V gene: TRBV7-9; J gene: TRBJ2-1; CDR3 DNA: TGTGCCAGCAGCTTGAGGGTTAGGGAGCAGTTCTTC; CDR3 protein: CASSLRVREQFF
clone size: few; D gene: TRBD1; V gene: TRBV7-6; J gene: TRBJ2-2; CDR3 DNA: TGTGCCAGCTCCCCAAAGGGGACAGAGATGAGCTCCATAAACACCGGGGAGCTGTTTTTT; CDR3 protein: CASSPKGTEMSSINTGELFF
clone size: .; D gene: .; V gene: TRBV30; J gene: TRBJ2-7; CDR3 DNA: TGTGCCTGGAGCCCATGGGGCTACGAGCAGTACTTC; CDR3 protein: CAWSPWGYEQYF
clone size: .; D gene: .; V gene: TRBV4-1; J gene: TRBJ2-7; CDR3 DNA: TGCGCCAGCAGCCAAGACGGATACGAGCAGTACTTC; CDR3 protein: CASSQDGYEQYF
clone size: .; D gene: .; V gene: TRBV30; J gene: TRBJ2-3; CDR3 DNA: TGTGCCTGGACAGGTTTTAGCACAGATACGCAGTATTTT; CDR3 protein: CAWTGFSTDTQYF
clone size: few; D gene: .; V gene: TRBV5-4; J gene: TRBJ1-2; CDR3 DNA: TGTGCCAGCAGCTTGGGTCCGTGGCACTATGGCTACACCTTC; CDR3 protein: CASSLGPWHYGYTF
clone size: few; D gene: .; V gene: TRBV14; J gene: TRBJ1-2; CDR3 DNA: TGTGCCAGCAGCCAGAAATCGGTCGGCTACACCTTC; CDR3 protein: CASSQKSVGYTF
clone size: .; D gene: TRBD1; V gene: TRBV10-3; J gene: TRBJ1-5; CDR3 DNA: TGTGCCGCCCGGGGGGACAGCTATCAGCCCCAGCATTTT; CDR3 protein: CAARGDSYQPQHF
clone size: .; D gene: .; V gene: TRBV20-1; J gene: TRBJ2-1; CDR3 DNA: TGCAGTGCTAGAGCCTACAATGAGCAGTTCTTC; CDR3 protein: CSARAYNEQFF
clone size: once; D gene: .; V gene: TRBV13; J gene: TRBJ2-1; CDR3 DNA: TGTGCCAGCAGCTTCAACCCGAACAATGAGCAGTTCTTC; CDR3 protein: CASSFNPNNEQFF
clone size: few; D gene: .; V gene: TRBV14; J gene: TRBJ2-3; CDR3 DNA: TGTGCCAGCAGCCAACTCTCAGATACGCAGTATTTT; CDR3 protein: CASSQLSDTQYF
clone size: .; D gene: TRBD2; V gene: TRBV11-2; J gene: TRBJ2-3; CDR3 DNA: TGTGCCAGCAGCTTAGGAGCGGGGGTCGCTGATACGCAGTATTTT; CDR3 protein: CASSLGAGVADTQYF
clone size: .; D gene: .; V gene: TRBV30; J gene: TRBJ2-1; CDR3 DNA: TGTGCCTGGAGTGGATCTCTGTGGGGTGAGCAGTTCTTC; CDR3 protein: CAWSGSLWGEQFF
clone size: .; D gene: .; V gene: TRBV15; J gene: TRBJ1-2; CDR3 DNA: TGTGCCACCAGCAGAGATCGGACAGATAATGGCTACACCTTC; CDR3 protein: CATSRDRTDNGYTF
clone size: .; D gene: .; V gene: TRBV7-9; J gene: TRBJ2-7; CDR3 DNA: TGTGCCAGCAGTCAACCCGGGACCATTGGGGTTTACGAGCAGTACTTC; CDR3 protein: CASSQPGTIGVYEQYF
clone size: .; D gene: .; V gene: TRBV4-1; J gene: TRBJ2-5; CDR3 DNA: TGCGCCAGCAGCCAAAATCAGGGCGGGGAGACCCAGTACTTC; CDR3 protein: CASSQNQGGETQYF
clone size: few; D gene: TRBD1; V gene: TRBV2; J gene: TRBJ2-7; CDR3 DNA: TGTGCCAGCAGTGGATTGGACAGGGCGTCCTACGAGCAGTACTTC; CDR3 protein: CASSGLDRASYEQYF
clone size: .; D gene: .; V gene: TRBV5-6; J gene: TRBJ1-2; CDR3 DNA: TGTGCCAGCAGCTTGGGGGGCACCGGGTCCCGGGGCTACACCTTC; CDR3 protein: CASSLGGTGSRGYTF
clone size: .; D gene: .; V gene: TRBV13; J gene: TRBJ1-5; CDR3 DNA: TGTGCCAGCAGCAAAGGGGACAATCAGCCCCAGCATTTT; CDR3 protein: CASSKGDNQPQHF